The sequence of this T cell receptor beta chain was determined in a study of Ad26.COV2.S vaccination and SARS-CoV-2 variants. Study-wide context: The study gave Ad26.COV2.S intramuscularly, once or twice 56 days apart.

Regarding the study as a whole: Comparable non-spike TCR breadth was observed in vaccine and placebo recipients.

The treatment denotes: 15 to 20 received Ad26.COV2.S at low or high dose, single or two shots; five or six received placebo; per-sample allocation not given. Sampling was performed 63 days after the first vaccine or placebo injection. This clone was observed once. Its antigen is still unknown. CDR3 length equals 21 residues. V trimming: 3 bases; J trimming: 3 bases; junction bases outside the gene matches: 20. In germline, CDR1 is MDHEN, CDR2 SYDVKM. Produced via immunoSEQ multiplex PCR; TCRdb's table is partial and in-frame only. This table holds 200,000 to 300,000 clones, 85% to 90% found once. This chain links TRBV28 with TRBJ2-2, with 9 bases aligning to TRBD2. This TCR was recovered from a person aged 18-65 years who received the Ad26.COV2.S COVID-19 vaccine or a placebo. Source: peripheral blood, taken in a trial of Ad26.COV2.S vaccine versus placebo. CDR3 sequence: CASSLGLASGDAPTDTGELFF. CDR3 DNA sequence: TGTGCCAGCAGTTTGGGCCTGGCTAGCGGGGACGCTCCTACTGACACCGGGGAGCTGTTTTTT.